The next 18 T cell receptor beta chains were all read from a single sample in a study of metastatic and nonmetastatic thyroid tumors. TCRdb reanalyzed the PCR reads via MiXCR. The data show about 7,800 clones, 20% to 30% seen once. No treatment had been given to any patient before thyroid surgery. The sample consisted of adjacent normal tissue. These receptors all stem from a female donor with papillary thyroid cancer or a benign thyroid nodule (not recorded which). Some clones in this sample may be carry-over from other donors' samples.

This clone was seen at least ten times. The chain couples TRBV3-1 to TRBJ2-4; TRBD1 matches at 7 bases. The trim removed 5 bases at V and 2 bases at J, leaving 15 bases unmatched. CDR1 and CDR2 (germline): LGHDT, YNNKEL (reference sequence). The CDR3 is made up of 18 amino acids. The CDR3 spells CASSTTSWTGETKNIQYF. CDR3 nucleotide sequence: TGTGCCAGCAGCACAACTTCTTGGACAGGAGAGACCAAAAACATTCAGTACTTC.

This clone was picked up many times. V gene TRBV5-6 combines with J gene TRBJ2-2; D is unresolved. Between the trimmed V and J ends, which lost 4 bases and 5 bases, there was a span of 21 bases. Germline CDR1 reads SGHDT; CDR2 reads YYEEEE. There are 17 residues in the CDR3. In DNA, the CDR3 is TGTGCCAGCAGCCTGCTTCTCGTTACGAGGAATACCGGGGAGCTGTTTTTT. Amino acids: CASSLLLVTRNTGELFF.

This chain uses TRBV12-5 with TRBJ2-1, with 10 bases lining up with TRBD2. The CDR3 covers 17 residues. The germline gives CDR1 LGHNT, CDR2 FRNRAP. Losses at the gene ends were 7 bases for V and 2 bases for J; bases not matched to a gene: 11. CDR3 DNA: TGTGCTAGTGCCCCTTGGAGCGGGAGGGCCACCTACAATGAGCAGTTCTTC. Amino acids: CASAPWSGRATYNEQFF.

This clone qualifies as medium-sized. CDR3 sequence reads: CSAPDGYYGYTF. CDR3 bases: TGCAGTGCTCCCGACGGATACTATGGCTACACCTTC. The rearrangement uses TRBV20-1 and TRBJ1-2; D gene unclear. Germline V lookup: CDR1 DFQATT, CDR2 SNEGSKA (reference sequence). This CDR3 contains 12 residues. The V end lost 5 bases, the J end lost 3 bases, and 10 bases lay between the germline ends.

This clone was counted once. The conserved phenylalanine or tryptophan is not found at the CDR3 terminus, so this likely reflects a read error. The rearrangement joins TRBV20-1 to TRBJ1-1; 8 bases align to TRBD1. The length of the CDR3 is 14 residues. J was trimmed by 6 bases and V by 8 bases; bases with no gene match: 14. The V gene's germline CDR1 is DFQATT and CDR2 SNEGSKA (reference sequence). CDR3 region: CSSRKGQGGPEAFS. The CDR3 DNA reads TGCAGTTCTCGCAAAGGACAGGGTGGGCCTGAAGCTTTCTCT.

This clone is classed as medium-sized. The chain employs TRBV20-1 and TRBJ1-2, with unresolved D. The CDR3 is 15 residues long. The germline V and J ends were trimmed by 0 bases and 5 bases, with 16 bases remaining between them. The germline V gene encodes CDR1 DFQATT and CDR2 SNEGSKA (reference sequence). The CDR3 DNA reads as TGCAGTGCTAGAGAAATAGGTGAAGGTCCGTATGGCTACACCTTC. Protein sequence: CSAREIGEGPYGYTF.

The chain employs TRBV2 and TRBJ2-7, with TRBD1 matching over 8 bases. In germline, CDR1 is SNHLY, CDR2 FYNNEI. The CDR3 totals 12 residues. With 6 bases clipped from V and 3 bases from J, the junction kept 1 base outside the gene matches. The DNA for the CDR3 is TGTGCCAGCAGAGACAGGGGCTACGAGCAGTACTTC. Translating it yields CASRDRGYEQYF.

The chain couples TRBV3-1 to TRBJ1-4; a possible D gene is TRBD1 (5 bases). CDR1 is LGHDT, CDR2 YNNKEL, per germline (reference sequence). The V gene lost 9 bases and the J gene lost 4 bases, with 21 bases spanning the gap. This CDR3 has 16 residues. CDR3 bases: TGTGCCAGTATCCTCAGAGGGCAGGGAGATAATGAAAAACTGTTTTTT. It codes for CASILRGQGDNEKLFF.

This clone was picked up many times. The CDR3 does not close with the conserved phenylalanine or tryptophan, likely indicating a read error. At the DNA level, this CDR3 is encoded by other sequences in the same sample as well. This chain uses TRBV10-3 with TRBJ2-7; D tentatively reads TRBD1 or TRBD2 (5 bases each). Germline assignment: CDR1 ENHRY and CDR2 SYGVKD. This CDR3 comprises 13 residues. CDR3 in amino acids: CAISGEGPYEQYL. The CDR3 region has the DNA TGCGCCATCAGTGGTGAGGGGCCCTACGAGCAGTACCTC.

V gene TRBV6-6 combines with J gene TRBJ1-3; D is uncertain. The V gene's germline CDR1 is MNHNY and CDR2 SVGAGI (reference sequence). With 1 base removed from V and 0 bases from J, the gap between germline ends came to 10 bases. The CDR3 has 16 amino acids. CDR3 sequence reads: CASSYWRPSSGNTIYF. CDR3 coding DNA: TGTGCCAGCAGTTACTGGAGGCCTAGCTCTGGAAACACCATATATTTT.

The chain combines TRBV19 with TRBJ2-1; TRBD1 matches at 7 bases. Per the germline V gene, CDR1 is LNHDA and CDR2 is SQIVND (reference sequence). The CDR3 runs 15 residues. J gave up 0 bases and V 5 bases, and 4 bases lay outside the gene matches. CDR3 protein: CASSSQGSSYNEQFF. In DNA, the CDR3 is TGTGCCAGTAGTTCACAGGGGTCCTCCTACAATGAGCAGTTCTTC. Full variable domain (outside the CDR3, taken from reference TRBV19 and TRBJ2-1): DGGITQSPKYLFRKEGQNVTLSCEQNLNHDAMYWYRQDPGQGLRLIYYSQIVNDFQKGDIAEGYSVSREKKESFPLTVTSAQKNPTAFYLCASSSQGSSYNEQFFGPGTRLTVL.

This clone was counted between two and nine times. This sequence joins TRBV27 and TRBJ2-7, with 9 bases identical to TRBD2. CDR3 size: 15 residues. The trim removed 8 bases at V and 4 bases at J, leaving 12 bases unmatched. CDR1 MNHEY and CDR2 SMNVEV come from the germline V gene (reference sequence). CDR3 region: CASRRGSGSLYEQYF. The CDR3, as DNA: TGTGCCAGCCGCAGAGGTAGCGGGAGTTTATACGAGCAGTACTTC.

By share, this clone ranks as medium-sized. This chain links TRBV19 with TRBJ1-4, with D maybe TRBD1 (5 bases). Germline V gene sequence: CDR1 LNHDA, CDR2 SQIVND (reference sequence). Trimming removed 8 bases from V and 4 bases from J, with 23 bases in between. The CDR3 consists of 17 residues. CDR3 loop: CASGGGAGQLLNEKLFF. The CDR3 DNA reads as TGTGCCAGTGGGGGAGGGGCAGGACAACTCCTTAATGAAAAACTGTTTTTT. The whole variable domain, remainder taken from reference TRBV19 and TRBJ1-4, is DGGITQSPKYLFRKEGQNVTLSCEQNLNHDAMYWYRQDPGQGLRLIYYSQIVNDFQKGDIAEGYSVSREKKESFPLTVTSAQKNPTAFYLCASGGGAGQLLNEKLFFGSGTQLSVL.

This clone has ten or more counts. J is TRBJ1-2 and V is TRBV5-6; the match to TRBD1 covers 10 bases. V dropped 5 bases and J dropped 4; count of bases not matched to a gene: 11. This CDR3 has 16 residues. Per germline, CDR1 SGHDT and CDR2 YYEEEE. CDR3 region: CASRDQLDRGFYGYTF. CDR3 nucleotide sequence: TGTGCCAGCAGGGACCAGCTGGACAGGGGGTTCTATGGCTACACCTTC.

Note on this clone: At one end the junction does not follow the germline gene, possibly because of a read error. Other DNA sequences in this specimen translate into the identical CDR3. The V and J genes are TRBV11-1 and TRBJ1-3; 9 nucleotides line up with TRBD1. The CDR3 consists of 17 residues. CDR1 and CDR2 from the germline V gene are SGHAT and FQDESV (reference sequence). In nucleotides, the CDR3 is TGTGCCAGCAGACCTGGTACAGGGGGCATATCTGGGAACACCATATATTTT. Translating it yields CASRPGTGGISGNTIYF.

This clone occurred many times. V gene TRBV9 combines with J gene TRBJ1-2; TRBD1 matches at 11 bases. Germline CDR1 and CDR2: SGDLS and YYNGEE. The CDR3 contains 15 residues. V lost 3 bases and J lost 2; bases outside the gene matches: 3. The CDR3 DNA reads TGTGCCAGCAGCGCGGACAGGGGGCGAAACTATGGCTACACCTTC. Translating gives CASSADRGRNYGYTF.

This rearrangement joins TRBV20-1 to TRBJ2-7; TRBD2 matches at 8 bases. The CDR3 totals 12 residues. Looked up from germline, CDR1 is DFQATT and CDR2 is SNEGSKA (reference sequence). The trim removed 8 bases at V and 4 bases at J, leaving 7 bases unmatched. The CDR3 region has the DNA TGCAGTTCGGGACTAGGTACTTACGAGCAGTACTTC. Protein: CSSGLGTYEQYF.

Points on this clone: An end of the junction differs from the germline gene, which may be a read error. This chain connects TRBV6-1 to TRBJ2-5; no firm D call. Germline loops: CDR1 MNHNS, CDR2 SASEGT. The CDR3 covers 13 residues. For the CDR3, the DNA is TGTGCCAGCGGCCAAAGTAGGCGAGAGACCCACTTCTTC. Its translation is CASGQSRRETHFF.